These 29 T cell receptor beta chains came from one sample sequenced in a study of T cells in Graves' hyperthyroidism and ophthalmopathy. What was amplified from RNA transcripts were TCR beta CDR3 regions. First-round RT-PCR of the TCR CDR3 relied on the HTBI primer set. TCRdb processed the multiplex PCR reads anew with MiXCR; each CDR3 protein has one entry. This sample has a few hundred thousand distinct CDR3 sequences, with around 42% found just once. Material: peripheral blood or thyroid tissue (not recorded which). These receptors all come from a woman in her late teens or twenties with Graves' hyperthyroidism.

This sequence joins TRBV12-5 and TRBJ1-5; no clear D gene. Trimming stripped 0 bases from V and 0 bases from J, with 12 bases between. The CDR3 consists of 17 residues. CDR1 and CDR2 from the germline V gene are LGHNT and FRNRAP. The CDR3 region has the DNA TGTGCTAGTGGTTTGGTCGTGTCGAAGCTTAGCAATCAGCCCCAGCATTTT. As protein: CASGLVVSKLSNQPQHF. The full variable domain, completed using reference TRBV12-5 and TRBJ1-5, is DARVTQTPRHKVTEMGQEVTMRCQPILGHNTVFWYRQTMMQGLELLAYFRNRAPLDDSGMPKDRFSAEMPDATLATLKIQPSEPRDSAVYFCASGLVVSKLSNQPQHFGDGTRLSIL.

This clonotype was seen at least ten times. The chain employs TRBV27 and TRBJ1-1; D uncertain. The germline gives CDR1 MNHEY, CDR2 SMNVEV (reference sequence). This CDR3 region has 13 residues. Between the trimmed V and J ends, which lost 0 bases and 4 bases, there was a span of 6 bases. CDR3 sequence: CASSLSKGTEAFF. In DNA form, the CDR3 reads TGTGCCAGCAGTTTATCGAAGGGCACTGAAGCTTTCTTT.

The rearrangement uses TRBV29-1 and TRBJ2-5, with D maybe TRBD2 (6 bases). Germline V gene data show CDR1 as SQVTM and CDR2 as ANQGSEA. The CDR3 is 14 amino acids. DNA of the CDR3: TGCATCTGCGAGGAAGTTGAGGGGAGGGAGACCCAGTACTTC. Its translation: CICEEVEGRETQYF.

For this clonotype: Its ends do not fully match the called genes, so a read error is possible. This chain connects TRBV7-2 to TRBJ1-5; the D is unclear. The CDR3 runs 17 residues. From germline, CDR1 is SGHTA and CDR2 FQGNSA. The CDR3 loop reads CASSLVGLAGSNEPQHF. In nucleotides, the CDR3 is TGTGCCAGCAGCTTAGTTGGGCTAGCGGGAAGCAATGAGCCCCAGCATTTT.

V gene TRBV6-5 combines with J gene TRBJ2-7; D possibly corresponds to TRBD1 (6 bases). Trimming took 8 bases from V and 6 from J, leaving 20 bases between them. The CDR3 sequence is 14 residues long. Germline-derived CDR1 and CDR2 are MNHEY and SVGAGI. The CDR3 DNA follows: TGTGCCAGCTGGACGGGGCCAGGGGTTGGCGAGCAGTACTTC. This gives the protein CASWTGPGVGEQYF.

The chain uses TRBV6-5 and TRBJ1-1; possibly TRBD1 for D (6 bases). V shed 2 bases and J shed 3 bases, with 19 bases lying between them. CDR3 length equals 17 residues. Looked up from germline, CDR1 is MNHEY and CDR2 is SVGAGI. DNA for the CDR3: TGTGCCAGCAGTTACGGGGGCTCGGTAAGCGGTGACACTGAAGCTTTCTTT. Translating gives CASSYGGSVSGDTEAFF.

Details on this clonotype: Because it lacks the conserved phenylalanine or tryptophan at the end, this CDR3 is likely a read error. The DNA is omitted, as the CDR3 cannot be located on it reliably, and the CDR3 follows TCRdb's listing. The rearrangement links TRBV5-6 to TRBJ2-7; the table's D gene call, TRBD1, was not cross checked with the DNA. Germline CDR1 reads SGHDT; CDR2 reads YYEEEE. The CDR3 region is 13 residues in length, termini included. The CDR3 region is CASSLASGQVLTL.

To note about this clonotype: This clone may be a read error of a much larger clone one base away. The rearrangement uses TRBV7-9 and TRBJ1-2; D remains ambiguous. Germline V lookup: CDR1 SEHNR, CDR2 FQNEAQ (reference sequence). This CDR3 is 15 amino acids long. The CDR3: CASSLALANGYGHTF. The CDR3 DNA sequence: TGTGCCAGCAGCTTAGCATTGGCCAATGGCTATGGCCACACCTTC.

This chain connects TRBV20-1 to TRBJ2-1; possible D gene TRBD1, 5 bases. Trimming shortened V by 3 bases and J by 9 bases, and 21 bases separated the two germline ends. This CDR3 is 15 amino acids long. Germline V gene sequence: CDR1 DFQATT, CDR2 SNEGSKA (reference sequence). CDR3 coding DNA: TGCAGTGCTAGTTTTCATACGCAGGGATCCGGTGAGCAGTTCTTC. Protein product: CSASFHTQGSGEQFF.

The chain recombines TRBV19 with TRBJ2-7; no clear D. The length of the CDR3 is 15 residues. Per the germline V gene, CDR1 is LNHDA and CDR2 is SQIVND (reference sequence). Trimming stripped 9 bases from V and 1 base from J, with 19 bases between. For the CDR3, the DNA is TGTGCCAGCTCACCAGCTTTCAGTGAATCCTACGAGCAGTACTTC. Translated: CASSPAFSESYEQYF.

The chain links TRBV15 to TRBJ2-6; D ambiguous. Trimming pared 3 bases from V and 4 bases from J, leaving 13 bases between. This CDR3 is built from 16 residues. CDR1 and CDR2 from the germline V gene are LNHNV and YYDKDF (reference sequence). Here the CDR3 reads CATSSLRTSGANVLTF. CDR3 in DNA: TGTGCCACCAGCAGCTTAAGGACCTCCGGGGCCAACGTCCTGACTTTC.

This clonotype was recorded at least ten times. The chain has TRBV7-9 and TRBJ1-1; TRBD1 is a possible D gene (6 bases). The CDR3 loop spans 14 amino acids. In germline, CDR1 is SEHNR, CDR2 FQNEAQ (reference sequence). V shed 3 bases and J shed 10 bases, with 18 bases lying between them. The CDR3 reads CASSFLFSAGVAFF. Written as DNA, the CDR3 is TGTGCCAGCAGCTTTCTCTTCTCTGCAGGGGTAGCTTTCTTT.

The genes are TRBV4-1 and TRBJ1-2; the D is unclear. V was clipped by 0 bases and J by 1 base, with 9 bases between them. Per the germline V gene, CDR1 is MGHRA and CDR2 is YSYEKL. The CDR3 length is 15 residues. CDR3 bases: TGCGCCAGCAGCCAAGAGTGGGGTATTAACTATGGCTACACCTTC. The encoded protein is CASSQEWGINYGYTF.

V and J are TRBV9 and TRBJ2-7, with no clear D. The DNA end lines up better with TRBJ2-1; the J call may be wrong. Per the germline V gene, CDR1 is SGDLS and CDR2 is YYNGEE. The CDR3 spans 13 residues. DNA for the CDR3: TGTGCCAGCAGCGCGGACCGATCCTTTGAGCAGTTCTTC. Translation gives CASSADRSFEQFF.

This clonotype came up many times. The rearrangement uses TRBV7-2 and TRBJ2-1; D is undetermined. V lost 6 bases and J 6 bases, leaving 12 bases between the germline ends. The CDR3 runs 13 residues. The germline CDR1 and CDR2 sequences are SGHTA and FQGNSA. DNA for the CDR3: TGTGCCAGCAGTTGGACCGAGTTCAATGAGCAGTTCTTC. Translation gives CASSWTEFNEQFF.

CDR3 bases: TGTGCCAGCAGTATACGGGAGAATCAGCCCCAGCATTTT. It encodes CASSIRENQPQHF. The J gene is TRBJ1-5, the V gene TRBV12-3 or TRBV12-4; D is ambiguous. Between the trimmed V and J ends, which lost 5 bases and 4 bases, there was a span of 9 bases. The CDR3 has 13 amino acids.

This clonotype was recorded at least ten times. Written as DNA, the CDR3 is TGTGCCAGTAGTATGACCGGAGGTGATGGCTACACCTTC. This gives the protein CASSMTGGDGYTF. The chain links TRBV19 to TRBJ1-2; D is unresolved. Germline values: CDR1 LNHDA, CDR2 SQIVND (reference sequence). With 3 bases removed from V and 6 bases from J, the gap between germline ends came to 11 bases. The CDR3 has 13 amino acids.

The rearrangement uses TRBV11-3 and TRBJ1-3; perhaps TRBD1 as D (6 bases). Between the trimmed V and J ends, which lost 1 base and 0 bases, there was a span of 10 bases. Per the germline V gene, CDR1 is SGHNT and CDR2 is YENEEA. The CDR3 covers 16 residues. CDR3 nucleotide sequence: TGTGCCAGCAGCTTAGTGGGGGGCCACTCTGGAAACACCATATATTTT. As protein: CASSLVGGHSGNTIYF.

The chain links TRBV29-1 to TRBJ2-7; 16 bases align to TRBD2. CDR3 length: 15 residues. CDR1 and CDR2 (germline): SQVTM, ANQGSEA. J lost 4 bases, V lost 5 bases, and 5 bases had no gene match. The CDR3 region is CSVTGLAGGAYEQYF. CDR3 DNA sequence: TGCAGCGTTACGGGACTAGCGGGAGGGGCTTACGAGCAGTACTTC.

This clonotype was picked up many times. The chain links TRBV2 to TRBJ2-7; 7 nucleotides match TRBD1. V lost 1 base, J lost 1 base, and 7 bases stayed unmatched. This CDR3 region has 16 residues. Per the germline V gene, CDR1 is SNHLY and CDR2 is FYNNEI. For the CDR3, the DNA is TGTGCCAGCAGTGAAGAAAGGGGGCGCGTGTCCTACGAGCAGTACTTC. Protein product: CASSEERGRVSYEQYF. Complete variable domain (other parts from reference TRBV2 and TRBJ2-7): EPEVTQTPSHQVTQMGQEVILRCVPISNHLYFYWYRQILGQKVEFLVSFYNNEISEKSEIFDDQFSVERPDGSNFTLKIRSTKLEDSAMYFCASSEERGRVSYEQYFGPGTRLTVT.

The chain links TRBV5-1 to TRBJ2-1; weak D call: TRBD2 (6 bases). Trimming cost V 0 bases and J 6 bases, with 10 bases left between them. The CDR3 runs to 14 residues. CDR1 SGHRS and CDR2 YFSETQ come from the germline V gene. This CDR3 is CASSLELATNEQFF. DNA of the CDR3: TGCGCCAGCAGCTTGGAGCTAGCGACCAATGAGCAGTTCTTC.

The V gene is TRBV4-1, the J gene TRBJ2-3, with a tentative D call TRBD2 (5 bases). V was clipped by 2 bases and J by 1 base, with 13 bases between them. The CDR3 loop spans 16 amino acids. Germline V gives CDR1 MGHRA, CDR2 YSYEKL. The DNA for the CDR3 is TGCGCCAGCAGCCAACAGACTATGGCGGGCACAGATACGCAGTATTTT. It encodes CASSQQTMAGTDTQYF.

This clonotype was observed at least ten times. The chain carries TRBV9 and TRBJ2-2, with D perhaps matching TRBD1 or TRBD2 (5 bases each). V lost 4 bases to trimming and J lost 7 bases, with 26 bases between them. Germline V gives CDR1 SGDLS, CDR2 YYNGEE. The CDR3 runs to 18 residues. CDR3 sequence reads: CASSPVVGTSRSIGELFF. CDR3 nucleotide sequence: TGTGCCAGCAGCCCAGTAGTAGGGACCTCTAGATCCATCGGGGAGCTGTTTTTT.

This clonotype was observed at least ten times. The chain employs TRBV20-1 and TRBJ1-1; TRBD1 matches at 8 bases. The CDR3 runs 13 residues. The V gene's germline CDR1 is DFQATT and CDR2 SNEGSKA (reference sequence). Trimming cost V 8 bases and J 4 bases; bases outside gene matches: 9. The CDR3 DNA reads TGCAGTCCGACGGACAGGGAGGGCACTGAAGCTTTCTTT. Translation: CSPTDREGTEAFF.

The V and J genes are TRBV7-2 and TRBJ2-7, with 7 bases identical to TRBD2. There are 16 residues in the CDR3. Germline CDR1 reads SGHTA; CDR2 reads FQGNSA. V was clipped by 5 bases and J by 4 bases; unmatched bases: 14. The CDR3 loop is CASSVRGAGVIYEQYF. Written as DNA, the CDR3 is TGTGCCAGCAGCGTGAGAGGGGCGGGAGTGATATACGAGCAGTACTTC.

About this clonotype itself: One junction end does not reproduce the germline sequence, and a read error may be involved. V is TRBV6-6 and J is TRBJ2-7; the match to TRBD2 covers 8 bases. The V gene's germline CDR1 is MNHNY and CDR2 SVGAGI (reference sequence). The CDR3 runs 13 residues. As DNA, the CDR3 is TGTGTCAGCACTAGCGGCCTTACCTACGAGCAGTACTTC. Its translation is CVSTSGLTYEQYF.

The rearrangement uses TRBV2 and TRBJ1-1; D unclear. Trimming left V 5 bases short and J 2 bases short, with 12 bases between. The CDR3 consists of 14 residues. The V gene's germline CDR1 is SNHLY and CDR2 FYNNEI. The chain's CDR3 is CASSPRPGNTEAFF. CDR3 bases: TGTGCCAGCAGTCCCCGTCCGGGAAACACTGAAGCTTTCTTT.

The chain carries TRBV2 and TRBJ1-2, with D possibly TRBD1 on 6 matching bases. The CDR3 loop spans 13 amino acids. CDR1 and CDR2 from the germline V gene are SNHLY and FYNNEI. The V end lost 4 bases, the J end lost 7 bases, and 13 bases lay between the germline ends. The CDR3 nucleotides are TGTGCCAGCAGTGGGGACATTCGGGGTGGCTACACCTTC. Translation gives CASSGDIRGGYTF.

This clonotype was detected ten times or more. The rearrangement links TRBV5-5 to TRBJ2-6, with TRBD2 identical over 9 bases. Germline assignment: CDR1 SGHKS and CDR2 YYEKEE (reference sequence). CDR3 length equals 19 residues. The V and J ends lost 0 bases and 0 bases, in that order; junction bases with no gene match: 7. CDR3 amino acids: CASSLGPSGTFSGANVLTF. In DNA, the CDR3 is TGTGCCAGCAGCTTGGGCCCTAGCGGGACCTTCTCTGGGGCCAACGTCCTGACTTTC. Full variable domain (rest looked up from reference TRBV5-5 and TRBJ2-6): DAGVTQSPTHLIKTRGQQVTLRCSPISGHKSVSWYQQVLGQGPQFIFQYYEKEERGRGNFPDRFSARQFPNYSSELNVNALLLGDSALYLCASSLGPSGTFSGANVLTFGAGSRLTVL.